A single sample is the source of the 18 T cell receptor beta chains below, sequenced in a study of T cell responses to AZD1222 COVID-19 vaccine. TCRdb keeps only in-frame clones here, not all; method: immunoSEQ multiplex PCR. The sample consists of roughly 91,000 clones, roughly 89% of them appearing once. This material consisted of peripheral blood, taken on day 0 of AZD1222 vaccination. These receptor sequences come from an adult in good health.

Notes on this clone: Other DNA sequences within the sample encode an identical CDR3. The chain carries TRBV3-1 (or the pseudogene TRBV3-2) and TRBJ2-1; D unclear. The V gene lost 1 base and the J gene lost 6 bases, with 4 bases spanning the gap. The germline V gene has CDR1 LGHDT and CDR2 YNNKEL (reference sequence). The CDR3 is 12 amino acids. The DNA of the CDR3 is TGTGCCAGCAGCCAAGTAAGCAATGAGCAGTTCTTC. It codes for CASSQVSNEQFF.

This clone occurred once. The rearrangement joins TRBV30 to TRBJ1-1; D gene unclear. The CDR3 length is 12 residues. V lost 8 bases to trimming and J lost 0 bases, with 10 bases between them. Per the germline V gene, CDR1 is GTSNPN and CDR2 is SVGIG (reference sequence). The CDR3 DNA reads as TGTGCCGCCCGCACCCTGAACACTGAAGCTTTCTTT. This translates into CAARTLNTEAFF.

The rearrangement uses TRBV3-1 (or the pseudogene TRBV3-2) and TRBJ1-1; a possible D gene is TRBD1 (6 bases). The V end lost 4 bases, the J end lost 1 base, and 13 bases lay between the germline ends. Germline V gives CDR1 LGHDT, CDR2 YNNKEL (reference sequence). The CDR3 has 15 residues. In nucleotides, the CDR3 is TGTGCCAGCAGCCTCCGGGGGGGGCAGAACACTGAAGCTTTCTTT. Translated, it gives CASSLRGGQNTEAFF.

The chain links TRBV19 to TRBJ2-3; 8 positions match TRBD2. CDR3 length: 14 amino acids. J lost 5 bases, V lost 5 bases, and 6 bases had no gene match. Germline CDR1 reads LNHDA; CDR2 reads SQIVND (reference sequence). The CDR3 DNA reads TGTGCCAGTAGTTTTAGCGGGGTAGTAGATACGCAGTATTTT. This sequence encodes CASSFSGVVDTQYF.

The V and J genes are TRBV5-1 and TRBJ1-6, with no clear D. Germline V CDR1 and CDR2: SGHRS, YFSETQ. Trimming stripped 4 bases from V and 7 bases from J, with 15 bases between. The CDR3 contains 15 residues. The CDR3, as DNA: TGCGCCAGCAGCGTAGTTGGCGGTGCGAATTCACCCCTCCACTTT. The encoded protein is CASSVVGGANSPLHF.

The chain uses TRBV2 and TRBJ2-2, with D perhaps matching TRBD2 (5 bases). Between the trimmed V and J ends, which lost 5 bases and 6 bases, there was a span of 13 bases. The CDR3 length is 14 residues. The V gene's germline CDR1 is SNHLY and CDR2 FYNNEI. DNA of the CDR3: TGTGCCAGCAGTCGGGATCCGACCGCCGGGGAGCTGTTTTTT. This gives the protein CASSRDPTAGELFF.

The chain recombines TRBV4-3 with TRBJ1-4; possibly TRBD1 for D (6 bases). Trimming stripped 1 base from V and 0 bases from J, with 9 bases between. Germline V gene lookup returns CDR1 LGHNA and CDR2 YSLEER. The CDR3 loop spans 16 amino acids. The CDR3 loop is CASSQGTVATNEKLFF. The CDR3 DNA reads TGCGCCAGCAGCCAAGGGACAGTTGCAACTAATGAAAAACTGTTTTTT.

The chain is built from TRBV11-2 and TRBJ1-2; TRBD1 aligns across 7 bases. In germline, CDR1 is SGHAT, CDR2 FQNNGV. The CDR3 contains 18 residues. The trim removed 1 base at V and 0 bases at J, leaving 11 bases unmatched. The CDR3 coding sequence is TGTGCCAGCAGCTTAGTCGGCGGGTGGACAGGCGCTAACTATGGCTACACCTTC. It encodes CASSLVGGWTGANYGYTF.

The chain has TRBV30 and TRBJ1-1; unclear D gene. The CDR3 spans 9 residues. V shed 6 bases and J shed 3 bases, with 2 bases lying between them. Germline V gene data show CDR1 as GTSNPN and CDR2 as SVGIG (reference sequence). The CDR3 region is CACDTEAFF. The CDR3 region has the DNA TGTGCCTGCGACACTGAAGCTTTCTTT.

V gene TRBV5-4 combines with J gene TRBJ2-7, with 12 bases matching TRBD2. Unmatched junction bases numbered 6, after V lost 4 bases and J lost 4 bases. The CDR3 runs 15 residues. Germline V gives CDR1 SGHNT, CDR2 YYREEE (reference sequence). This chain's CDR3 is CASSLASGGAYEQYF. CDR3 DNA sequence: TGTGCCAGCAGCCTCGCTAGCGGGGGGGCTTACGAGCAGTACTTC.

This clone was detected once. V and J are TRBV6-5 and TRBJ2-3; D ambiguous. The CDR3 is 15 amino acids. Germline V lookup: CDR1 MNHEY, CDR2 SVGAGI. V was clipped by 2 bases and J by 1 base, with 10 bases between them. Here the CDR3 DNA reads TGTGCCAGCAGTTACGTGGGCCAGGGCACAGATACGCAGTATTTT. Residues: CASSYVGQGTDTQYF.

The rearrangement links TRBV5-1 to TRBJ1-1, with 7 bases lining up with TRBD1. The length of the CDR3 is 13 residues. Per the germline V gene, CDR1 is SGHRS and CDR2 is YFSETQ. V trimming: 4 bases; J trimming: 7 bases; junction bases outside the gene matches: 7. The CDR3 DNA reads as TGCGCCAGCAGCCCCGGGACAGACATTGAAGCTTTCTTT. This gives the protein CASSPGTDIEAFF.

The rearrangement links TRBV3-1 (or the pseudogene TRBV3-2) to TRBJ1-4; D gene ambiguous. The CDR3 runs 13 residues. Trimming removed 1 base at V and 4 bases at J, with 4 bases between. Germline CDR1 reads LGHDT; CDR2 reads YNNKEL (reference sequence). The chain's CDR3 is CASSQVNNEKLFF. CDR3 nucleotides: TGTGCCAGCAGCCAAGTTAATAATGAAAAACTGTTTTTT.

The gene calls are TRBV6-5 and TRBJ1-4; 8 nucleotides line up with TRBD1. Germline V lookup: CDR1 MNHEY, CDR2 SVGAGI. With 5 bases clipped from V and 3 bases from J, the junction kept 5 bases outside the gene matches. The CDR3 consists of 15 residues. Here the CDR3 reads CASSRTGYSNEKLFF. The CDR3 DNA reads as TGTGCCAGCAGTAGGACAGGGTATTCTAATGAAAAACTGTTTTTT.

In its sample, this clone was seen a few times. J is TRBJ1-3 and V is TRBV27, with D unresolved. The CDR3 is 15 amino acids. Germline lookup yields CDR1 MNHEY and CDR2 SMNVEV (reference sequence). V was cut by 5 bases and J by 1 base, with 12 bases left in between. DNA of the CDR3: TGTGCCAGCAGTACCAGAAACAGATCTGGAAACACCATATATTTT. It is translated as CASSTRNRSGNTIYF.

The V call is TRBV15, the J call TRBJ1-5; D is uncertain. In germline, CDR1 is LNHNV, CDR2 YYDKDF (reference sequence). The CDR3 consists of 16 residues. V lost 0 bases to trimming and J lost 3 bases, with 12 bases between them. DNA of the CDR3: TGTGCCACCAGCAGAGATTGGGGTGAGGACAATCAGCCCCAGCATTTT. Protein: CATSRDWGEDNQPQHF. Full variable domain (rest looked up from reference TRBV15 and TRBJ1-5): DAMVIQNPRYQVTQFGKPVTLSCSQTLNHNVMYWYQQKSSQAPKLLFHYYDKDFNNEADTPDNFQSRRPNTSFCFLDIRSPGLGDTAMYLCATSRDWGEDNQPQHFGDGTRLSIL.

This sequence joins TRBV4-3 and TRBJ1-2; D not certain. Deletions cut 0 bases from V and 4 bases from J, with 12 bases between. In germline, CDR1 is LGHNA, CDR2 YSLEER. There are 15 residues in the CDR3. CDR3 nucleotides: TGCGCCAGCAGCCAAGATCATCGGGTGATCTATGGCTACACCTTC. It specifies CASSQDHRVIYGYTF.

V gene TRBV24-1 combines with J gene TRBJ2-7, with a tentative D call TRBD1 (6 bases). The CDR3 totals 18 residues. The germline V and J ends were trimmed by 7 bases and 0 bases, with 24 bases remaining between them. Germline assignment: CDR1 KGHDR and CDR2 SFDVKD. DNA of the CDR3: TGTGCCACCAGCGTCGAGAGGGGGTCGGGGATCAGCTCCTACGAGCAGTACTTC. Residues: CATSVERGSGISSYEQYF.